Listed here is a single TCR beta chain. The table came from immunoSEQ multiplex PCR; TCRdb's copy has only in-frame clones and leaves some out. The sample consists of roughly 300,000 clones, roughly 84% of them appearing once. This CDR3 is 15 amino acids long. Trimming left V 0 bases short and J 0 bases short, with 7 bases between. CDR1 LNHNV and CDR2 YYDKDF come from the germline V gene (reference sequence). This entry comes from a study of shared clonotypes between healthy human individuals. The rearrangement links TRBV15 to TRBJ2-3; D possibly corresponds to TRBD1 (6 bases). This sequence originates from a man in his late teens or twenties in good health. Source material: memory CD8+ T cells sorted from blood. As for subset: CD45RO+ cells pooled with CCR7-negative TemRA cells. CDR3 sequence reads: CATSREGTSTDTQYF. The CDR3 DNA follows: TGTGCCACCAGCAGAGAGGGGACAAGCACAGATACGCAGTATTTT. The complete variable domain, with remaining parts taken from reference TRBV15 and TRBJ2-3, reads DAMVIQNPRYQVTQFGKPVTLSCSQTLNHNVMYWYQQKSSQAPKLLFHYYDKDFNNEADTPDNFQSRRPNTSFCFLDIRSPGLGDTAMYLCATSREGTSTDTQYFGPGTRLTVL.